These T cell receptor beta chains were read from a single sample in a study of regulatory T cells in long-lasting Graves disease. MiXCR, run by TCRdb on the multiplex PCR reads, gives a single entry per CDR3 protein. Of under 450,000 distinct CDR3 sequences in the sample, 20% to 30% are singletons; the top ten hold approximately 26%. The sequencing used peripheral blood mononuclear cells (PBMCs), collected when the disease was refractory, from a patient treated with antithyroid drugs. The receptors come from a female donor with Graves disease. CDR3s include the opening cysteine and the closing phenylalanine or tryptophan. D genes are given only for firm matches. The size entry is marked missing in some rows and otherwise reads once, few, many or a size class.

CDR3 protein: CASSRTRSGGSISRDYEQYF; CDR3 DNA: TGTGCCAGCAGCCGCACAAGATCTGGCGGGAGCATAAGCAGAGACTACGAGCAGTACTTC; D gene: TRBD2; CDR3 length: 20; clone size: NA; V gene: TRBV3-1; J gene: TRBJ2-7
CDR3 protein: CASGEGGFYGYTF; CDR3 DNA: TGTGCCAGCGGCGAGGGAGGATTCTATGGCTACACCTTC; D gene: NA; CDR3 length: 13; clone size: NA; V gene: TRBV9; J gene: TRBJ1-2
CDR3 protein: CAGKTEEVTEAFF; CDR3 DNA: TGTGCCGGCAAGACAGAGGAGGTCACTGAAGCTTTCTTT; D gene: NA; CDR3 length: 13; clone size: many; V gene: TRBV2; J gene: TRBJ1-1
CDR3 protein: CASSMRAGLAGETQYF; CDR3 DNA: TGTGCCAGTAGTATGCGGGCTGGACTAGCGGGAGAGACCCAGTACTTC; D gene: TRBD2; CDR3 length: 16; clone size: few; V gene: TRBV19; J gene: TRBJ2-5
CDR3 protein: CASSRPGDPSRYEQYF; CDR3 DNA: TGTGCCAGCAGCCGACCAGGGGATCCATCCAGATACGAGCAGTACTTC; D gene: NA; CDR3 length: 16; clone size: few; V gene: TRBV7-9; J gene: TRBJ2-7
CDR3 protein: CASSVHRVKVFLLTEAFF; CDR3 DNA: TGCGCCAGCAGCGTTCATCGGGTAAAGGTTTTCCTACTCACTGAAGCTTTCTTT; D gene: NA; CDR3 length: 18; clone size: many; V gene: TRBV5-1; J gene: TRBJ1-1
CDR3 protein: CASSLSGLRTDTQYF; CDR3 DNA: TGTGCCAGCAGCTTATCTGGACTACGCACAGATACGCAGTATTTT; D gene: NA; CDR3 length: 15; clone size: few; V gene: TRBV7-2; J gene: TRBJ2-3
CDR3 protein: CASSLVQGAAEAFF; CDR3 DNA: TGCGCCAGCAGCTTGGTTCAGGGGGCGGCTGAAGCTTTCTTT; D gene: TRBD1; CDR3 length: 14; clone size: NA; V gene: TRBV5-1; J gene: TRBJ1-1
CDR3 protein: CASSEGAGRGHEQYF; CDR3 DNA: TGTGCCAGCAGTGAAGGGGCAGGAAGGGGTCACGAGCAGTACTTC; D gene: NA; CDR3 length: 15; clone size: NA; V gene: TRBV2; J gene: TRBJ2-7
CDR3 protein: CSARDPGLEAFF; CDR3 DNA: TGCAGTGCTAGAGACCCGGGACTGGAAGCTTTCTTT; D gene: NA; CDR3 length: 12; clone size: NA; V gene: TRBV20-1; J gene: TRBJ1-1
CDR3 protein: CASSLLGFDETFF; CDR3 DNA: TGCGCCAGCAGCTTGTTAGGTTTTGACGAGACTTTCTTT; D gene: NA; CDR3 length: 13; clone size: few; V gene: TRBV5-1; J gene: TRBJ1-1
CDR3 protein: CSVRTSEETQYF; CDR3 DNA: TGCAGCGTACGGACTAGCGAGGAGACCCAGTACTTC; D gene: TRBD2; CDR3 length: 12; clone size: NA; V gene: TRBV29-1; J gene: TRBJ2-5
CDR3 protein: CASMIQGANVLTF; CDR3 DNA: TGTGCCAGTATGATACAGGGGGCCAACGTCCTGACTTTC; D gene: NA; CDR3 length: 13; clone size: few; V gene: TRBV7-9; J gene: TRBJ2-6
CDR3 protein: CSASASLFYEQYF; CDR3 DNA: TGCAGTGCTAGTGCCAGCCTTTTCTACGAGCAGTACTTC; D gene: NA; CDR3 length: 13; clone size: many; V gene: TRBV20-1; J gene: TRBJ2-7
CDR3 protein: CSVELAGVGNIQYF; CDR3 DNA: TGCAGCGTAGAACTAGCGGGAGTCGGGAACATTCAGTACTTC; D gene: TRBD2; CDR3 length: 14; clone size: many; V gene: TRBV29-1; J gene: TRBJ2-4
CDR3 protein: CASSFAQGYSNQPQHF; CDR3 DNA: TGTGCCAGCAGTTTTGCCCAGGGCTATAGCAATCAGCCCCAGCATTTT; D gene: NA; CDR3 length: 16; clone size: many; V gene: TRBV28; J gene: TRBJ1-5
CDR3 protein: CASSETPYTIYF; CDR3 DNA: TGTGCCAGCAGTGAAACCCCATACACCATATATTTT; D gene: NA; CDR3 length: 12; clone size: many; V gene: TRBV2; J gene: TRBJ1-3
CDR3 protein: CASSLLKAGELFF; CDR3 DNA: TGTGCCAGCAGTTTATTGAAGGCCGGGGAGCTGTTTTTT; D gene: NA; CDR3 length: 13; clone size: many; V gene: TRBV12-3/TRBV12-4; J gene: TRBJ2-2
CDR3 protein: CASSGGTGTEAFF; CDR3 DNA: TGTGCCAGCAGCGGGGGGACAGGAACTGAAGCTTTCTTT; D gene: TRBD1; CDR3 length: 13; clone size: NA; V gene: TRBV9; J gene: TRBJ1-1
CDR3 protein: CASSLAFPLQGRRYEQYF; CDR3 DNA: TGTGCCAGCAGCTTAGCCTTCCCCCTCCAGGGGCGCCGATACGAGCAGTACTTC; D gene: NA; CDR3 length: 18; clone size: NA; V gene: TRBV11-3; J gene: TRBJ2-7
CDR3 protein: CASSPTGGYYEQYF; CDR3 DNA: TGTGCCAGCAGCCCTACAGGGGGTTATTACGAGCAGTACTTC; D gene: TRBD1; CDR3 length: 14; clone size: few; V gene: TRBV14; J gene: TRBJ2-7
CDR3 protein: CASSIFGGTTGELFF; CDR3 DNA: TGTGCCAGTAGTATATTCGGGGGCACCACCGGGGAGCTGTTTTTT; D gene: NA; CDR3 length: 15; clone size: NA; V gene: TRBV19; J gene: TRBJ2-2
CDR3 protein: CASSSNQGPYEQYF; CDR3 DNA: TGTGCCAGCAGTTCCAATCAGGGGCCCTACGAGCAGTACTTC; D gene: NA; CDR3 length: 14; clone size: NA; V gene: TRBV12-3/TRBV12-4; J gene: TRBJ2-7
CDR3 protein: CSVEANREPTIYF; CDR3 DNA: TGCAGCGTTGAAGCCAACAGGGAACCCACCATATATTTT; D gene: NA; CDR3 length: 13; clone size: few; V gene: TRBV29-1; J gene: TRBJ1-3
CDR3 protein: CASSRDIGGHERFF; CDR3 DNA: TGTGCCAGCAGCAGGGACATCGGCGGCCATGAGCGGTTCTTC; D gene: NA; CDR3 length: 14; clone size: NA; V gene: TRBV7-9; J gene: TRBJ2-1
CDR3 protein: CASLRPPGAVGGELFF; CDR3 DNA: TGTGCCAGCCTTCGACCCCCGGGAGCAGTCGGCGGGGAGCTGTTTTTT; D gene: NA; CDR3 length: 16; clone size: few; V gene: TRBV28; J gene: TRBJ2-2
CDR3 protein: CASSLTGNPIGGDEQYF; CDR3 DNA: TGTGCCAGCAGTCTTACGGGGAACCCTATAGGTGGTGACGAGCAGTACTTC; D gene: NA; CDR3 length: 17; clone size: few; V gene: TRBV11-2; J gene: TRBJ2-7
CDR3 protein: CASSPRQGDRPQHF; CDR3 DNA: TGTGCCAGCAGTCCGCGACAGGGGGACCGGCCCCAGCATTTT; D gene: TRBD1; CDR3 length: 14; clone size: many; V gene: TRBV27; J gene: TRBJ1-5
CDR3 protein: CASSLDTDNWSEQYF; CDR3 DNA: TGTGCCAGCAGCTTGGATACCGACAATTGGTCCGAGCAGTACTTC; D gene: NA; CDR3 length: 15; clone size: NA; V gene: TRBV7-6; J gene: TRBJ2-7
CDR3 protein: CASSRGYGILNTEAFF; CDR3 DNA: TGTGCCAGCAGCCGCGGGTACGGTATTCTGAACACTGAAGCTTTCTTT; D gene: NA; CDR3 length: 16; clone size: many; V gene: TRBV11-1; J gene: TRBJ1-1
CDR3 protein: CASSEDRGGNQPQHF; CDR3 DNA: TGTGCCAGCAGTGAGGACAGGGGGGGCAATCAGCCCCAGCATTTT; D gene: TRBD1; CDR3 length: 15; clone size: many; V gene: TRBV2; J gene: TRBJ1-5
CDR3 protein: CASRHTGELFF; CDR3 DNA: TGTGCCAGCAGACATACCGGGGAGCTGTTTTTT; D gene: NA; CDR3 length: 11; clone size: NA; V gene: TRBV6-1; J gene: TRBJ2-2
CDR3 protein: CASSFGGLGYTF; CDR3 DNA: TGCGCCAGCAGCTTTGGGGGCCTTGGCTACACCTTC; D gene: NA; CDR3 length: 12; clone size: few; V gene: TRBV5-1; J gene: TRBJ1-2
CDR3 protein: CTSSPVTEETQYF; CDR3 DNA: TGCACCAGCAGCCCCGTCACCGAAGAGACCCAGTACTTC; D gene: NA; CDR3 length: 13; clone size: NA; V gene: TRBV4-1; J gene: TRBJ2-5
CDR3 protein: CSARAYNTGYEQYF; CDR3 DNA: TGCAGTGCTAGAGCCTATAATACCGGCTACGAGCAGTACTTC; D gene: NA; CDR3 length: 14; clone size: many; V gene: TRBV20-1; J gene: TRBJ2-7
CDR3 protein: CASSSTAIPNEKLFF; CDR3 DNA: TGTGCCAGCAGCTCTACGGCGATTCCTAATGAAAAACTGTTTTTT; D gene: NA; CDR3 length: 15; clone size: NA; V gene: TRBV7-9; J gene: TRBJ1-4
CDR3 protein: CASSLGGGALMNTEAFF; CDR3 DNA: TGCGCCAGCAGCTTGGGAGGAGGGGCTCTAATGAACACTGAAGCTTTCTTT; D gene: NA; CDR3 length: 17; clone size: many; V gene: TRBV5-1; J gene: TRBJ1-1
CDR3 protein: CATMTIQEPYEQYF; CDR3 DNA: TGTGCCACCATGACGATACAGGAGCCCTACGAGCAGTACTTC; D gene: NA; CDR3 length: 14; clone size: few; V gene: TRBV2; J gene: TRBJ2-7
CDR3 protein: CASSQVISSPGTQYF; CDR3 DNA: TGTGCCAGCAGCCAAGTAATTTCGTCGCCGGGGACCCAGTACTTC; D gene: NA; CDR3 length: 15; clone size: few; V gene: TRBV3-1; J gene: TRBJ2-5
CDR3 protein: CASRAGTSNHEQYF; CDR3 DNA: TGCGCCAGCAGGGCAGGGACTAGTAACCACGAGCAGTACTTC; D gene: TRBD2; CDR3 length: 14; clone size: many; V gene: TRBV5-1; J gene: TRBJ2-7
CDR3 protein: CASSLAQIGARGYTF; CDR3 DNA: TGCGCCAGCAGCTTGGCGCAAATAGGGGCTCGGGGCTACACCTTC; D gene: NA; CDR3 length: 15; clone size: few; V gene: TRBV5-1; J gene: TRBJ1-2
CDR3 protein: CSAGAGEQYF; CDR3 DNA: TGCAGCGCCGGGGCGGGGGAGCAGTACTTC; D gene: NA; CDR3 length: 10; clone size: NA; V gene: TRBV29-1; J gene: TRBJ2-7
CDR3 protein: CASSLVTTRETQYF; CDR3 DNA: TGTGCCAGCAGCTTAGTGACAACACGAGAGACCCAGTACTTC; D gene: NA; CDR3 length: 14; clone size: few; V gene: TRBV7-9; J gene: TRBJ2-5
CDR3 protein: CASSLWGDLISADEQYF; CDR3 DNA: TGTGCCAGCAGCTTATGGGGGGACCTAATTTCCGCGGACGAGCAGTACTTC; D gene: NA; CDR3 length: 17; clone size: NA; V gene: TRBV7-9; J gene: TRBJ2-7
CDR3 protein: CASSPGTRGLETQYF; CDR3 DNA: TGTGCCAGCAGCCCCGGGACTAGAGGGTTGGAGACCCAGTACTTC; D gene: TRBD2; CDR3 length: 15; clone size: many; V gene: TRBV7-3; J gene: TRBJ2-5
CDR3 protein: CSVRFRDYSYEQYF; CDR3 DNA: TGCAGCGTGAGGTTTCGGGACTACTCCTACGAGCAGTACTTC; D gene: TRBD2; CDR3 length: 14; clone size: many; V gene: TRBV29-1; J gene: TRBJ2-7
CDR3 protein: CSARARVHETQYF; CDR3 DNA: TGCAGTGCTAGAGCGAGAGTGCATGAGACCCAGTACTTC; D gene: NA; CDR3 length: 13; clone size: few; V gene: TRBV20-1; J gene: TRBJ2-5
CDR3 protein: CASRNPGQGQGSYEQYF; CDR3 DNA: TGTGCCAGCAGGAACCCTGGCCAGGGACAGGGGTCCTACGAGCAGTACTTC; D gene: TRBD1; CDR3 length: 17; clone size: many; V gene: TRBV6-1; J gene: TRBJ2-7
CDR3 protein: CATSRGRPDSNQPQHF; CDR3 DNA: TGTGCCACCAGCAGAGGAAGACCTGATAGCAATCAGCCCCAGCATTTT; D gene: NA; CDR3 length: 16; clone size: many; V gene: TRBV15; J gene: TRBJ1-5
CDR3 protein: CSVEDRGSGSGEQYF; CDR3 DNA: TGCAGCGTTGAAGATCGCGGGAGTGGATCCGGAGAGCAGTACTTC; D gene: TRBD2; CDR3 length: 15; clone size: many; V gene: TRBV29-1; J gene: TRBJ2-7
CDR3 protein: CASSEGPVQETQYF; CDR3 DNA: TGTGCCAGCAGTGAAGGGCCAGTCCAAGAGACCCAGTACTTC; D gene: NA; CDR3 length: 14; clone size: many; V gene: TRBV6-1; J gene: TRBJ2-5
CDR3 protein: CASSIGQGAAGANVLTF; CDR3 DNA: TGTGCCAGCAGCATAGGGCAGGGGGCTGCTGGGGCCAACGTCCTGACTTTC; D gene: TRBD1; CDR3 length: 17; clone size: few; V gene: TRBV7-2; J gene: TRBJ2-6
CDR3 protein: CASRRDRATGELFF; CDR3 DNA: TGTGCCAGTCGAAGAGACAGGGCCACCGGGGAGCTGTTTTTT; D gene: TRBD1; CDR3 length: 14; clone size: few; V gene: TRBV6-2/TRBV6-3; J gene: TRBJ2-2
CDR3 protein: CASSGTGGLDSADYGYTF; CDR3 DNA: TGTGCCAGCAGCGGTACAGGGGGACTGGATTCCGCTGACTATGGCTACACCTTC; D gene: TRBD1; CDR3 length: 18; clone size: many; V gene: TRBV11-2; J gene: TRBJ1-2
CDR3 protein: CAWSPRRLEQYF; CDR3 DNA: TGTGCCTGGAGTCCTCGCCGGCTCGAGCAGTACTTC; D gene: NA; CDR3 length: 12; clone size: few; V gene: TRBV30; J gene: TRBJ2-7